A selection of T cell receptor beta chains follows, all from one sample in a study of CD8 T cells in ankylosing spondylitis. From the 5' RACE reads, TCRdb called clonotypes with MiXCR, one entry per CDR3 protein. The sample gives approximately 550,000 distinct CDR3 sequences, roughly 12% of which show up once; nearly 7% is in the top ten. The sequencing sample was made of blood, either unsorted or a sorted T cell fraction (not recorded which). Receptors originate from a male donor with ankylosing spondylitis. Each CDR3 is given with its conserved first and last residue. Fields, in order: J gene, V gene, clone size, D gene, CDR3 protein, CDR3 DNA. D genes are given only for firm matches. Some rows mark clone size as missing; the rest say once, few, many or name a class of expanded clone.

TRBJ2-3 TRBV5-1 many TRBD2 CASNRLTSGSSDTQYF TGCGCCAGCAATAGACTCACTAGCGGGAGTTCAGATACGCAGTATTTT
TRBJ1-4 TRBV6-1 few - CASNAGTWSEKLFF TGTGCCAGCAATGCCGGGACATGGAGTGAAAAACTGTTTTTT
TRBJ1-1 TRBV29-1 many - CSGRQNTEAFF TGCAGCGGAAGACAGAACACTGAAGCTTTCTTT
TRBJ2-1 TRBV5-1 - - CASSLVYRHLAGNEQFF TGCGCCAGCAGCTTGGTGTATCGGCACTTGGCGGGAAATGAGCAGTTCTTC
TRBJ1-1 TRBV7-9 many TRBD1 CASSPKDRVNTEAFF TGTGCCAGCAGCCCGAAAGACAGGGTGAACACTGAAGCTTTCTTT
TRBJ2-2 TRBV2 - TRBD2 CASRPGGTGELFF TGTGCCAGCAGACCGGGAGGGACCGGGGAGCTGTTTTTT
TRBJ1-5 TRBV5-5 few - CASSPGSSNQPQHF TGTGCCAGCAGCCCCGGGAGTAGCAATCAGCCCCAGCATTTT
TRBJ2-1 TRBV20-1 few - CSASYSAGDLSYNEQFF TGCAGTGCTAGTTACTCGGCGGGCGACCTCTCCTACAATGAGCAGTTCTTC
TRBJ2-1 TRBV5-1 many TRBD2 CASRPAGTSGAVAYNEQFF TGCGCCAGCAGACCGGCCGGGACTAGCGGGGCCGTGGCCTACAATGAGCAGTTCTTC
TRBJ1-2 TRBV14 many - CASSQAEGANYGYTF TGTGCCAGCAGCCAAGCGGAGGGAGCCAACTATGGCTACACCTTC
TRBJ2-1 TRBV24-1 - TRBD1 CATSRTGGMGNEQFF TGTGCCACCAGTCGAACAGGGGGCATGGGCAATGAGCAGTTCTTC
TRBJ2-5 TRBV11-2 - - CASSLGVGETQYF TGTGCCAGCAGCTTAGGGGTAGGAGAGACCCAGTACTTC
TRBJ1-6 TRBV11-3 few - CASRSPGSTLHF TGTGCCTCCCGCAGCCCCGGTTCAACCCTCCACTTT
TRBJ2-2 TRBV6-2/TRBV6-3 - - CASSYSVRNTGELFF TGTGCCAGCAGTTACTCAGTACGGAACACCGGGGAGCTGTTTTTT
TRBJ2-1 TRBV5-1 - TRBD2 CASSLAGGRPDNEQFF TGCGCCAGCAGCTTGGCCGGCGGGAGGCCCGACAATGAGCAGTTCTTC
TRBJ1-4 TRBV6-5 - - CASSFYGREEKLFF TGTGCCAGCAGTTTTTACGGACGAGAAGAAAAACTGTTTTTT
TRBJ1-4 TRBV29-1 few TRBD1 CSVAGTVTNEKLFF TGCAGCGTAGCCGGGACAGTCACTAATGAAAAACTGTTTTTT
TRBJ2-1 TRBV6-1 - TRBD1 CASSEGGTGAGSSYNEQFF TGTGCCAGCAGTGAAGGCGGGACAGGGGCTGGGAGCTCCTACAATGAGCAGTTCTTC
TRBJ1-5 TRBV27 few TRBD1 CASRPDRGINQPQHF TGTGCCAGCAGACCGGACAGGGGGATAAATCAGCCCCAGCATTTT
TRBJ2-3 TRBV11-2 - - CASSLVSLASTDTQYF TGTGCCAGCAGCTTAGTAAGCCTAGCGAGCACAGATACGCAGTATTTT
TRBJ2-2 TRBV14 few - CASSQGTSEWTGELFF TGTGCCAGCAGCCAAGGGACTTCCGAATGGACCGGGGAGCTGTTTTTT
TRBJ1-3 TRBV5-1 - TRBD1 CASSAGQGDFWNTIYF TGCGCCAGCAGCGCGGGACAGGGCGATTTTTGGAACACCATATATTTT
TRBJ2-7 TRBV2 few - CASSGQLSYEQYF TGTGCCAGCAGTGGGCAACTATCCTACGAGCAGTACTTC
TRBJ2-5 TRBV4-2 many - CASSQGHREETQYF TGTGCCAGCAGCCAAGGCCATAGAGAAGAGACCCAGTACTTC
TRBJ2-4 TRBV12-3/TRBV12-4 few - CASRSGAAKNIQYF TGTGCCAGCAGGTCGGGGGCAGCCAAAAACATTCAGTACTTC
TRBJ1-2 TRBV21-1 - - CASSKFARGNYGYTF -
TRBJ1-2 TRBV4-1 - - CASSQPQGDGYTF TGCGCCAGCAGCCAACCACAGGGTGATGGCTACACCTTC
TRBJ2-1 TRBV20-1 few TRBD1 CSAIPPTGTGNNEQFF TGCAGTGCTATTCCTCCCACCGGGACAGGGAACAATGAGCAGTTCTTC
TRBJ2-1 TRBV29-1 few - CSSGVGDEQFF TGCAGCTCCGGGGTGGGAGATGAGCAGTTCTTC
TRBJ2-7 TRBV5-6 - - CASSLGVAAENEQYF TGTGCCAGCAGCTTGGGGGTAGCGGCCGAAAACGAGCAGTACTTC
TRBJ2-5 TRBV3-1 - TRBD2 CASSQEGTPGLAGQETQYF TGTGCCAGCAGCCAAGAAGGAACACCGGGACTAGCGGGCCAAGAGACCCAGTACTTC
TRBJ2-2 TRBV11-1 many - CAILKPSPTNFRTGELFF TGTGCCATCCTTAAACCCTCCCCTACCAACTTTCGCACCGGGGAGCTGTTTTTT
TRBJ1-5 TRBV20-1 many - CSAGQTNQPQHF TGCAGTGCTGGACAGACCAATCAGCCCCAGCATTTT
TRBJ1-1 TRBV20-1 few - CSARDRRGATEAFF TGCAGTGCTAGAGATCGACGGGGAGCCACTGAAGCTTTCTTT
TRBJ1-5 TRBV20-1 few - CSARRAGPYSNQPQHF TGCAGTGCCCGACGGGCCGGACCTTATAGCAATCAGCCCCAGCATTTT
TRBJ2-3 TRBV12-3/TRBV12-4 few - CASRPGPGTDTQYF TGTGCCAGCAGGCCGGGACCCGGCACAGATACGCAGTATTTT
TRBJ1-4 TRBV24-1 - - CATSDLRGEKLFF TGTGCCACCAGTGATTTAAGAGGCGAAAAACTGTTTTTT
TRBJ2-2 TRBV5-1 - - CASSLDRAGTGELFF TGCGCCAGCAGTCTGGATAGGGCGGGCACCGGGGAGCTGTTTTTT
TRBJ2-1 TRBV9 - TRBD2 CASSVAPAGEREQFF TGTGCCAGCAGCGTAGCGCCAGCGGGAGAACGAGAGCAGTTCTTC
TRBJ2-1 TRBV5-1 many TRBD2 CASRYGLGTSGSHWNEQFF TGCGCCAGCAGGTATGGGCTCGGCACTAGCGGGAGCCATTGGAATGAGCAGTTCTTC
TRBJ2-1 TRBV20-1 - TRBD2 CSATIPGLPYNEQFF TGCAGTGCTACTATTCCGGGACTACCTTACAATGAGCAGTTCTTC
TRBJ1-1 TRBV5-1 few - CASSLEPGRMNTEAFF TGCGCCAGCAGCTTGGAACCGGGACGGATGAACACTGAAGCTTTCTTT
TRBJ1-2 TRBV10-3 - - CAISGAGGGLYGYTF TGTGCCATCAGTGGTGCTGGGGGCGGCCTCTATGGCTACACCTTC
TRBJ2-1 TRBV25-1 many TRBD2 CASSGSSYNEQFF TGTGCCAGTAGCGGGAGCTCCTACAATGAGCAGTTCTTC
TRBJ2-5 TRBV5-1 - - CASSLQVDQETQYF TGCGCCAGCAGCTTACAGGTGGATCAAGAGACCCAGTACTTC
TRBJ2-2 TRBV6-1 - TRBD1 CASSSGTAEDTGELFF TGTGCCAGCAGCTCCGGGACAGCTGAGGACACCGGGGAGCTGTTTTTT
TRBJ2-3 TRBV14 many - CASSQEFARADTQYF TGTGCCAGCAGCCAAGAGTTCGCACGCGCAGATACGCAGTATTTT
TRBJ2-3 TRBV11-2 - TRBD2 CASSRLIAGGKSTQYF TGTGCCAGCAGCCGTCTGATAGCGGGAGGAAAGAGTACGCAGTATTTT
TRBJ1-1 TRBV12-3/TRBV12-4 many - CASSLGLEAFF TGTGCCAGCAGTTTAGGGCTTGAAGCTTTCTTT
TRBJ2-3 TRBV2 - - CASSEGGYMFDTQYF TGTGCCAGCAGTGAGGGGGGTTATATGTTTGATACGCAGTATTTT
TRBJ2-1 TRBV20-1 few - CSARIQYNEQFF TGCAGTGCTAGAATTCAGTACAATGAGCAGTTCTTC
TRBJ2-1 TRBV7-2 many TRBD2 CASSKMGLADYNEQFF TGTGCCAGCAGCAAAATGGGACTAGCGGACTACAATGAGCAGTTCTTC
TRBJ2-3 TRBV5-5 - - CATAQGYTQYF TGTGCCACCGCACAGGGTTATACGCAGTATTTT